The TCR beta chain described here comes from a study of blood T cell repertoires in COVID-19. TCRdb's copy holds only in-frame clones and misses some; the assay was immunoSEQ multiplex PCR. The sample lists fewer than 300,000 clones, about 86% occurring once. The CDR3 has 14 residues. Germline assignment: CDR1 MDHEN and CDR2 SYDVKM. The germline V and J ends were trimmed by 5 bases and 5 bases, with 15 bases remaining between them. Sequenced input: peripheral blood. The source is a woman aged 60-75 years with active or convalescent COVID-19. This chain joins TRBV28 and TRBJ1-1, with D possibly matching TRBD1 (6 bases). CDR3 sequence: CASSLYNRDTEAFF. CDR3 DNA: TGTGCCAGCAGTCTTTACAACAGGGATACTGAAGCTTTCTTT.